The source of this T cell receptor (beta chain) is a study of T cell repertoires in cytomegalovirus infection. Broader study findings: Dominating the ex vivo response were HLA-C-restricted CMV-specific TCR beta clonotypes. The cumulative frequency of public TCR beta families identified carriers of CMV plus the relevant HLA.

V lost 2 bases, J lost 5 bases, and 9 bases stayed unmatched. The CDR3 has 15 amino acids. CDR1 and CDR2 from the germline V gene are MNHEY and SVGEGT. This clonotype was seen more than once but under ten times. Its antigen is not identified. TCRdb re-called the reads with MiXCR, one entry per CDR3 protein. Here the sample spans under 200,000 distinct CDR3 sequences, 9.5% being singletons. Source material: PBMCs. The chain employs TRBV6-2 or TRBV6-3 and TRBJ2-7; 7 positions agree with TRBD2. The sequence was collected from a human donor in good health (CMV status not recorded). Some clones in this sample may be carry-over from other donors' samples. CDR3 nucleotides: TGTGCCAGCAGTTACCCCAAGCGGGATCTGGACGAGCAGTACTTC. Residues: CASSYPKRDLDEQYF.